The T cell receptor (beta chain) under discussion was sequenced for a study of vaccination and CD4 T cells after COVID-19. V shed 5 bases, J shed 4 bases, and the junction held 9 bases outside the gene matches. Germline loops: CDR1 DFQATT, CDR2 SNEGSKA (reference sequence). The CDR3 is 15 residues long. At the Johns Hopkins FTIC core, DNA taken from cultured CD4+ T cells was sequenced by way of the Oncomine TCR Beta short-read assay. MiXCR, run by TCRdb on the PCR reads, gives a single entry per CDR3 protein. The table includes some 11,000 distinct CDR3 sequences, around 48% detected once. Treatment: roughly 11-day PBMC culture with coronavirus spike peptide pools or control peptides (ViraFEST assay). Details on this clonotype: The target antigen is unknown.

The TCR originated in a human donor who had recovered from COVID-19. V usage is TRBV20-1 and J usage is TRBJ2-1, with 9 nucleotides matching TRBD2. Sequencing input: CD4+ T cells from blood, cultured in vitro. The CDR3, as DNA: TGCAGTGCTGTTACTGGACTAGCGACTTACAATGAGCAGTTCTTC. This encodes CSAVTGLATYNEQFF.